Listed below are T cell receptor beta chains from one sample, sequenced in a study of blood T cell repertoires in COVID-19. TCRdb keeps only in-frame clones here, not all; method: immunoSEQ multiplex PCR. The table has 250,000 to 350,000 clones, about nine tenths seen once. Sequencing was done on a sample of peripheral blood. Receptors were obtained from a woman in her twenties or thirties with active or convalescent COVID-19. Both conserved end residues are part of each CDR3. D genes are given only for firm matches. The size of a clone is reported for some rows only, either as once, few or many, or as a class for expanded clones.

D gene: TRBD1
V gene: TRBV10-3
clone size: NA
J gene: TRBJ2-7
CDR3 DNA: TGTGCCATCAGCTTAGAACAGGGGGACTCCTACGAGCAGTACTTC
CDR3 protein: CAISLEQGDSYEQYF

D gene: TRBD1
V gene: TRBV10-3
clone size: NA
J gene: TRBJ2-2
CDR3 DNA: TGTGCCATCAGTTCCGGGACAGGCTTCACCGGGGAGCTGTTTTTT
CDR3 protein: CAISSGTGFTGELFF

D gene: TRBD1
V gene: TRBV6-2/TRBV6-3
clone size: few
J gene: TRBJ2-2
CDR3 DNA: TGTGCCAGCAGTTACCCCCCGGGACAGGTCACCGGGGAGCTGTTTTTT
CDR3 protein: CASSYPPGQVTGELFF

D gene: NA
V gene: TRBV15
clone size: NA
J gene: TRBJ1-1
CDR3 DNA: TGTGCCACCAGCGGACGGGATCTCGGCGCAGAAGCTTTCTTT
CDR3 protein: CATSGRDLGAEAFF

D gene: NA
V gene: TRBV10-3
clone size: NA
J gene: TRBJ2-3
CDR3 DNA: TGTGCCATCAGTGAGTCGAAGGCAGGGGGGACAGATACGCAGTATTTT
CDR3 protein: CAISESKAGGTDTQYF

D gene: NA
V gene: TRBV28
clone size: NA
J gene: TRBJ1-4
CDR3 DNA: TGTGCCAGCAGTCCCTCCGGACAGAGTCGCGAAAAACTGTTTTTT
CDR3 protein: CASSPSGQSREKLFF

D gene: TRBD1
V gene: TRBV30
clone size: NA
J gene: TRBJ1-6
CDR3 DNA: TGTGCCTGGAGTGAACAGGGGGCTTCCCGCTATTCACCCCTCCACTTT
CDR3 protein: CAWSEQGASRYSPLHF

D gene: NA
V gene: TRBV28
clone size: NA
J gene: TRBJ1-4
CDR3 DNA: TGTGCCACCGACTACGGTCCAACTAATGAAAAACTGTTTTTT
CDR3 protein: CATDYGPTNEKLFF

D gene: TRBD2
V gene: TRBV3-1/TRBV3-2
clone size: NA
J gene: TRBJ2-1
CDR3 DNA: TGTGCCAGCACCCCGGCGACTAGCGGGGGACATGAGCAGTTCTTC
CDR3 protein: CASTPATSGGHEQFF

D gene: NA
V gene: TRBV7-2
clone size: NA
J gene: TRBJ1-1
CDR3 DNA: TGTGCCAGCAGCTGGACAGTTTACATGAACACTGAAGCTTTCTTT
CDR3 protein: CASSWTVYMNTEAFF

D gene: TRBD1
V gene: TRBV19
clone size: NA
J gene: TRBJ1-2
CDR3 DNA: TGTGCCAGTAGTACTACAGGGGGGACTGGCTATGGCTACACCTTC
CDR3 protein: CASSTTGGTGYGYTF

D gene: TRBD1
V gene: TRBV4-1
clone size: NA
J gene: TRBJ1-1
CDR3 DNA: TGCGCCAGCAGCCAAGTGATTTACCGGGGACAGGGGGTAGTAACTGAAGCTTTCTTT
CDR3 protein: CASSQVIYRGQGVVTEAFF

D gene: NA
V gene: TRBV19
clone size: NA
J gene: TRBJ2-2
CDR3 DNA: TGTGCCAGTAGCATACCAGGGGTCTCCGGGGAGCTGTTTTTT
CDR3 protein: CASSIPGVSGELFF

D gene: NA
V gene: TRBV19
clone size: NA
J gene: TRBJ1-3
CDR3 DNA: TGTGCCAGTAGTATAAGGAGCGGGTTGGGTAGCTCTGGAAACACCATATATTTT
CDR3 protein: CASSIRSGLGSSGNTIYF

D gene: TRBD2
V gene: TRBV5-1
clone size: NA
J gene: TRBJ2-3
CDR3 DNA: TGCGCCAGCAGCCGGGGCATAGCGGGCCCCACAGATACGCAGTATTTT
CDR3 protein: CASSRGIAGPTDTQYF

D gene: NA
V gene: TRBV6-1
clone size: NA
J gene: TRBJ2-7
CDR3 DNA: TGTGCCAGCAGTGAACACTCCTACGAGCAGTACTTC
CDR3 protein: CASSEHSYEQYF

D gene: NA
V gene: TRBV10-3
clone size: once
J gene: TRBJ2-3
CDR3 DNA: TGTGCCATCAGGGAGCCTGGCACAGATACGCAGTATTTT
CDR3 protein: CAIREPGTDTQYF

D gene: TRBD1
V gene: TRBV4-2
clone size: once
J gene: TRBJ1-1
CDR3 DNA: TGTGCCAGCAGCCGAGGGACAGGGCGGAGGACTGAAGCTTTCTTT
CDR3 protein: CASSRGTGRRTEAFF

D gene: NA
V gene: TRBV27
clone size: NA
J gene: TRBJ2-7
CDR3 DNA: TGTGCCAGCAGCTATTCGGTCTCTACAGCAACCTACGAGCAGTACTTC
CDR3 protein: CASSYSVSTATYEQYF

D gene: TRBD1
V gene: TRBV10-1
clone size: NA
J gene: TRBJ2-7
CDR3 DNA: TGCGCCAGCAGTGAGTCGGGACAGGGGTCCGAGCAGTACTTC
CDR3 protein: CASSESGQGSEQYF

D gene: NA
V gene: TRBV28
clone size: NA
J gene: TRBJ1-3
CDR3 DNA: TGTGCCAGCAGTGCGCCAGGGTACGCTGGAAACACCATATATTTT
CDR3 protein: CASSAPGYAGNTIYF

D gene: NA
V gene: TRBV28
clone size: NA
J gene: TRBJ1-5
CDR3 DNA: TGTGCCAGCAAAGGGACACTATTAAATCAGCCCCAGCATTTT
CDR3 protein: CASKGTLLNQPQHF

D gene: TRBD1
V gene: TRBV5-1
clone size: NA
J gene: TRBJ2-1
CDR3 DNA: TGCGCCAGCGCCCAGGGACAGGCAACCTACAATGAGCAGTTCTTC
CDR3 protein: CASAQGQATYNEQFF

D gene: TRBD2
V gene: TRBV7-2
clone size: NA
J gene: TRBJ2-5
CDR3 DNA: TGTGCCAGCAGCTTGAGATTAGCTTCCGGGGGGCAAGAGACCCAGTACTTC
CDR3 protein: CASSLRLASGGQETQYF

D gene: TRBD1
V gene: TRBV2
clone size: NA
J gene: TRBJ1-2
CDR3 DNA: TGTGCCAGCAGCGCCGGGACAGTTGACGGCTACACCTTC
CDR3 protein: CASSAGTVDGYTF

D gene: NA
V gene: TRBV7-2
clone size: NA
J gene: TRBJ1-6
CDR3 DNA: TGTGCCAGCAGCTCTCCAGGGGACCCCCTACCCGGTTCACCCCTCCACTTT
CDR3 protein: CASSSPGDPLPGSPLHF

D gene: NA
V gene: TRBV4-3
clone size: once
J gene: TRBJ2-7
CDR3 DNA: TGCGCCAGCAGCCAAGAGATGGCAGGGTATACCTACGAGCAGTACTTC
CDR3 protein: CASSQEMAGYTYEQYF

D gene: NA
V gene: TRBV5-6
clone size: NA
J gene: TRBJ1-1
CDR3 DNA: TGTGCCAGCAGCTTCTACAGGGCAAAACCGAACACTGAAGCTTTCTTT
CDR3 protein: CASSFYRAKPNTEAFF

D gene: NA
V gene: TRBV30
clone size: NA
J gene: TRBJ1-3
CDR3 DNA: TGTGCCTGGAGTGTGGGGCAGTCCTCTGGAAACACCATATATTTT
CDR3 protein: CAWSVGQSSGNTIYF

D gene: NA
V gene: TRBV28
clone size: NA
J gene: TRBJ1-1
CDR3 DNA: TGTGCCAGCAGCCTCCGGGTCACTGAAGCTTTCTTT
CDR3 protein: CASSLRVTEAFF

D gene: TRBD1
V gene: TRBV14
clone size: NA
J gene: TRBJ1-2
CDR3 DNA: TGTGCCAGCAGCCAAGGGAGACAGGGAAAGGATGGCTACACCTTC
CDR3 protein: CASSQGRQGKDGYTF

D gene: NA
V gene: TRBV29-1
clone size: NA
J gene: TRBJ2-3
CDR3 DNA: TGCACCGTACGGGGAGTCTTAAGCACAGATACGCAGTATTTT
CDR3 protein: CTVRGVLSTDTQYF

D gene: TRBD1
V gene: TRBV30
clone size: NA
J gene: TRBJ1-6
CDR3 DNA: TGTGCCTGGCGGGACAGGGTGGATTCACCCCTCCACTTT
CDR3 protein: CAWRDRVDSPLHF

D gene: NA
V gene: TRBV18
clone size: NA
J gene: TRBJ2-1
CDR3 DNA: TGTGCCAGCTCACCAACAGAGGGGGCCTACAATGAGCAGTTCTTC
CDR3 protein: CASSPTEGAYNEQFF

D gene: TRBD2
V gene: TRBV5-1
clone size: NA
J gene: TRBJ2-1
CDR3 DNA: TGCGCCAGCAGCTTGGGTGTAGCGGGGGGGCCCAACAATGAGCAGTTCTTC
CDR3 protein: CASSLGVAGGPNNEQFF

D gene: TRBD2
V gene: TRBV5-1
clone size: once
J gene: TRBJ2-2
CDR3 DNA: TGCGCCAGCAGCTCATCTAGCGGGGGGGCGGTCACCGGGGAGCTGTTTTTT
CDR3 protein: CASSSSSGGAVTGELFF

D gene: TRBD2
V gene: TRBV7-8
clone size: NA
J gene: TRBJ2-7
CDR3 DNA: TGTGCCAGCAGCCTCACTTCAAGCGGGGGGTACGAGCAGTACTTC
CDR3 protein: CASSLTSSGGYEQYF

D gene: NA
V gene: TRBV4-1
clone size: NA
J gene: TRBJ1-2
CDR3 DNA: TGCGCCAGCAGCCATGGGGGGGACTATGGCTACACCTTC
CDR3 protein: CASSHGGDYGYTF

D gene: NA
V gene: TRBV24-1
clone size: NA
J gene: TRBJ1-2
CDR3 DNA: TGTGCCACCAGTGAAGGTGACAGGACGCCTATGGGCTACACCTTC
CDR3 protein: CATSEGDRTPMGYTF

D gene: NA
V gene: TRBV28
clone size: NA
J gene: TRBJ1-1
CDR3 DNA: TGTGCCAGCATACGGGATTTCACTGAAGCTTTCTTT
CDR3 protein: CASIRDFTEAFF

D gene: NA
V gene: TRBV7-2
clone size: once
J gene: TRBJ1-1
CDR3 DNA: TGTGCCAGCAGCGAAATTCGGGGTGAAGCTTTCTTT
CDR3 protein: CASSEIRGEAFF

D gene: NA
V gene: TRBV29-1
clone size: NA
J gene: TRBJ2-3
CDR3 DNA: TGCAGCGTTGGAGAGGGTCAGGGGACAGATACGCAGTATTTT
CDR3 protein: CSVGEGQGTDTQYF

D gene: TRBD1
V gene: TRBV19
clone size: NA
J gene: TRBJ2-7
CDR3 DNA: TGTGCCAGTAGTACCGGGACAGGGTTATACGAGCAGTACTTC
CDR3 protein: CASSTGTGLYEQYF

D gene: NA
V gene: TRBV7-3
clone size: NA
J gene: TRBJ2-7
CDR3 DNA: TGTGCCAGCAGCCGCGGACAATTCTACGAGCAGTACTTC
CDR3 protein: CASSRGQFYEQYF

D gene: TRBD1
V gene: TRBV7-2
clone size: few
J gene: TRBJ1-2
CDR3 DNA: TGTGCCAGCAGCTTGACAGGGGGCGTCGGTGGCTACACCTTC
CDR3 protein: CASSLTGGVGGYTF

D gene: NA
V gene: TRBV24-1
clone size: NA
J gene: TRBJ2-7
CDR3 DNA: TGTGCCACCAGTGACCCGGTCACCTACGAGCAGTACTTC
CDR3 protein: CATSDPVTYEQYF

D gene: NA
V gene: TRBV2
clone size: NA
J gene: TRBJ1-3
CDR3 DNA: TGTGCCAGCACACAGGAGCCCTCTGGAAACACCATATATTTT
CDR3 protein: CASTQEPSGNTIYF

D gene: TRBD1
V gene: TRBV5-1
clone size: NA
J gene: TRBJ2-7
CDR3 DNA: TGCGCCAGCAGCTTGGCCGCGGGACAGGTCTACGAGCAGTACTTC
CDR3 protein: CASSLAAGQVYEQYF

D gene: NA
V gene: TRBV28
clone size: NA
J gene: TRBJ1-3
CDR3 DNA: TGTGCCAGCACCCAGGGCGGTGGAAACACCATATATTTT
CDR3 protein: CASTQGGGNTIYF

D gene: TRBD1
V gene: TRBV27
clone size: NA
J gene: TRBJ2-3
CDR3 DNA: TGTGCCAGCAGTTTGCAAACAGGGGCCGGAGGTACGCAGTATTTT
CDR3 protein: CASSLQTGAGGTQYF